This T cell receptor (beta chain) was documented in a study of blood T cell repertoires in COVID-19. How the authors handled the data: Amplification from reference gene primers served as the basis for estimated nucleated cell counts. Measured with immunoSEQ multiplex PCR; TCRdb has only the in-frame clones, and not every one. V and J calls and clone size are copied from that table; D and trimming were computed from the DNA. The table lists some 45,000 clones, about 85% of them singletons. Deletions cut 0 bases from V and 0 bases from J, with 5 bases between. CDR3 length: 15 amino acids. Germline V lookup: CDR1 LGHNA, CDR2 YNFKEQ.

This clonotype originated in a woman over 75 with acute or convalescent COVID-19. The sequencing input was peripheral blood. The rearrangement joins TRBV4-2 to TRBJ2-2, with D hard to call. CDR3 protein: CASSQERANTGELFF. In DNA form, the CDR3 reads TGTGCCAGCAGCCAAGAACGGGCGAACACCGGGGAGCTGTTTTTT.